This TCR beta chain comes out of a study of blood T cell repertoires in COVID-19. There are a few counts of this clone. Produced via immunoSEQ multiplex PCR; TCRdb's table is partial and in-frame only. The profile shows a few hundred thousand clones, more than 85% of them singletons. The CDR3 runs to 12 residues. Germline CDR1 and CDR2: SEHNR and FQNEAQ (reference sequence). V was clipped by 7 bases and J by 12 bases, with 18 bases between them. The chain links TRBV7-9 to TRBJ1-1; D remains unclear. The source is a woman aged 25-40 years who had recovered from COVID-19. Input material: PBMCs or T cells enriched from blood (not recorded which). Written as DNA, the CDR3 is TGTGCCAGCACCCCTTGGACTGAAATGACTTTCTTT. This codes for CASTPWTEMTFF.